This passage covers 17 T cell receptor delta chains from one sample sequenced in a study of γδ T cells in repeated Plasmodium falciparum infection (TCRdb year 2021). For bulk TCR repertoire analysis, Vgamma9/Vdelta2+ and Vdelta2-negative gammadelta T cell populations were flow-sorted out of peripheral blood mononuclear cells. Library creation used multiplex PCR. Sequencing was performed on an Illumina MiSeq. TCRdb processed the public reads again with the CATT caller, after which rows with matching DNA were combined. This sample has 75,000 to 100,000 delta-chain clones in its table, and around 1.4% of those were observed once. The ten largest account for around 8.5% of the sample. The sequencing input was gamma-delta T cells from blood. The receptors were gathered from a pool of human donors (malaria-infected and uninfected, not separated).

As for this clone: This likely traces to a read error, being one base from a far larger clone. This sample also contains other DNA sequences that code for the same CDR3. The chain joins TRDV2 to TRDJ1; 8 bases agree with TRDD3. The J gene, not given by TCRdb, was assigned here from a germline match of the nucleotide sequence. Germline V gives CDR1 GEAIGNYY, CDR2 EKD. V dropped 0 bases and J dropped 0; count of bases not matched to a gene: 14. There are 19 residues in the CDR3. CDR3 region: CACDTATLLGEPHTDKLIF. In DNA form, the CDR3 reads TGTGCCTGTGACACCGCGACTCTGCTGGGGGAGCCGCACACCGATAAACTCATCTTT.

Comments on this clone: A far larger clone lies a single base away; this is likely a read error. This sample includes further DNA sequences coding for the same CDR3. This rearrangement joins TRDV1 to TRDJ1; TRDD3 might be the D (5 bases). Because TCRdb records no J gene, it was assigned here through a match of the DNA to germline. The CDR3 runs to 19 residues. Germline assignment: CDR1 TSWWSYY and CDR2 QGS. Trimming took off 2 bases at V and 7 bases at J, with 29 bases between the two ends. The DNA of the CDR3 is TGTGCTCTTGGGGAAGTGTTATCCGTGAGGGGGTACCAGAAACTTAAACTCATCTTT. Its translation: CALGEVLSVRGYQKLKLIF.

Comments on this clone: This DNA translates differently at residue 16 from the TCRdb protein, which is that of a much larger clone; a read error is likely, and the protein shown is the DNA's own translation. This rearrangement joins TRDV2 to TRDJ3; 7 bases match TRDD3. TCRdb gives no J gene; it was assigned here by matching the DNA to germline. Germline-derived CDR1 and CDR2 are GEAIGNYY and EKD. There are 21 residues in the CDR3. The CDR3 region is CACDIVPLGIEASWDARQMFF. CDR3 bases: TGTGCCTGTGACATCGTCCCTTTGGGGATAGAAGCCTCCTGGGACGCCCGACAGATGTTTTTC.

This clone was seen ten or more times. V gene TRDV1 combines with J gene TRDJ1, with 7 bases identical to TRDD3. CDR1 is TSWWSYY, CDR2 QGS, per germline. V shed 0 bases and J 2 bases; nucleotides not matched to a gene: 18. The CDR3 length is 20 residues. The CDR3 loop reads CALGELRQEGISFGTDKLIF. The CDR3 nucleotides are TGTGCTCTTGGGGAACTCAGGCAGGAGGGGATATCCTTCGGTACCGATAAACTCATCTTT.

A few counts support this clone. This DNA translates differently at residue 6 from the TCRdb protein, which is that of a much larger clone; a read error is likely, and the protein shown is the DNA's own translation. The chain links TRDV2 to TRDJ3; 13 bases are a match to TRDD3. TCRdb offers no J gene call, so here the DNA was matched to germline to obtain one. V was pared by 5 bases and J by 3 bases, with 9 bases of the junction left unmatched. The CDR3 length is 19 residues. Germline V lookup: CDR1 GEAIGNYY, CDR2 EKD. CDR3 coding DNA: TGTGCCTGTGTCCCCTTACTGGGGGATACGGGCTGGGACACCCGACAGATGTTTTTC. Translation gives CACVPLLGDTGWDTRQMFF.

In regard to this clone: A far larger clone is one base from this, pointing to a likely read error. This CDR3 is also generated by other DNA sequences in the sample. The chain employs TRDV2 and TRDJ1, with 7 bases fitting TRDD3. Looked up from germline, CDR1 is GEAIGNYY and CDR2 is EKD. The CDR3 consists of 17 residues. Unmatched junction bases numbered 13, after V lost 4 bases and J lost 0 bases. The CDR3 reads CACDLLAGGPYTDKLIF. DNA for the CDR3: TGTGCCTGTGATCTTCTCGCTGGGGGCCCGTACACCGATAAACTCATCTTT.

As concerns this clone: A far larger clone is one base from this, pointing to a likely read error. In the same sample, other DNA sequences code for this CDR3. The chain carries TRDV1 and TRDJ1; 10 bases are shared with TRDD3. TCRdb records no J gene; here it was assigned by comparing the DNA to germline. The CDR3 contains 22 residues. In germline, CDR1 is TSWWSYY, CDR2 QGS. CDR3 DNA: TGTGCTCTTGGAGAACTAAGCTACAACGTCTTACTGGGGGATGCTTACACCGATAAACTCATCTTT. Protein product: CALGELSYNVLLGDAYTDKLIF.

This clone has only a few counts. This likely reflects a read error, since a far larger clone is one base away. The same CDR3 arises from other DNA sequences in this sample as well. The chain recombines TRDV2 with TRDJ3; 10 positions match TRDD3. TCRdb does not report a J gene; here it was assigned by matching the DNA to germline references. The J segment lost 0 bases and the V segment lost 1 base, leaving 23 bases of the junction unmatched. Germline V gene sequence: CDR1 GEAIGNYY, CDR2 EKD. The CDR3 sequence is 25 residues long. The CDR3 bases are TGTGCCTGTGACACATCGCCTAGTGGGCTGGGGGATAAGGCCACCTACTCCTGGGACACCCGACAGATGTTTTTC. Protein: CACDTSPSGLGDKATYSWDTRQMFF.

This clone was seen a handful of times. This DNA translates differently at residue 11 from the TCRdb protein, which is that of a much larger clone; a read error is likely, and the protein shown is the DNA's own translation. The rearrangement uses TRDV1 and TRDJ1; TRDD3 matches at 7 bases. Germline matching of the DNA provided the J gene here, since TCRdb leaves it blank. The CDR3 consists of 16 residues. Germline CDR1 TSWWSYY, CDR2 QGS. J gave up 4 bases and V 1 base, and 9 bases lay outside the gene matches. CDR3 in amino acids: CALGERWGVCSDKLIF. The CDR3 DNA reads as TGTGCTCTTGGGGAACGCTGGGGGGTCTGCAGCGATAAACTCATCTTT.

In this sample, this clone turned up a few times. The amino acid sequence in TCRdb belongs to a much larger clone and departs from this DNA's translation at residue 6, likely a sequencing read error; the sequence shown is translated from the DNA. The chain recombines TRDV2 with TRDJ3; TRDD3 aligns across 7 bases. TCRdb records no J gene; here it was assigned by comparing the DNA to germline. This CDR3 is 21 amino acids long. Germline values: CDR1 GEAIGNYY, CDR2 EKD. The trim removed 1 base at V and 0 bases at J, leaving 14 bases unmatched. The CDR3 DNA reads as TGTGCCTGTGACACGATACTGGGGTCACCTCCTAGCTCCTGGGACACCCGACAGATGTTTTTC. This gives the protein CACDTILGSPPSSWDTRQMFF.

Notes on this clone: The translation of this DNA and the TCRdb protein of a much larger clone differ at residue 15, probably owing to a read error; the protein shown here is translated from the DNA. The chain is built from TRDV1 and TRDJ1; TRDD2 agrees at 9 bases. As TCRdb names no J gene, one was assigned here on the basis of a DNA match to germline. The germline V gene encodes CDR1 TSWWSYY and CDR2 QGS. The CDR3 is 22 residues long. The V segment lost 0 bases and the J segment 2 bases; nucleotides outside the gene matches: 22. This CDR3 is CALGELHTTRLPTFGFTDKLIF. The CDR3 coding sequence is TGTGCTCTTGGGGAACTGCATACCACCCGCCTTCCTACTTTCGGTTTTACCGATAAACTCATCTTT.

In the case of this clone: The translation of this DNA and the TCRdb protein of a much larger clone differ at residue 5, probably owing to a read error; the protein shown here is translated from the DNA. The chain is built from TRDV1 and TRDJ1; 13 bases agree with TRDD3. The germline V gene encodes CDR1 TSWWSYY and CDR2 QGS. This CDR3 is 15 amino acids long. After removal of 4 bases from V and 8 bases from J, the junction contained 7 bases not matched to a gene. The CDR3 protein is CALGGRTGGYEKLIF. CDR3 nucleotides: TGTGCTCTTGGGGGCCGCACTGGGGGATACGAGAAACTCATCTTT.

This clone has at least ten counts. In the same sample, other DNA sequences code for this CDR3. This rearrangement joins TRDV1 to TRDJ1, with 7 bases fitting TRDD3. After removal of 2 bases from V and 3 bases from J, the junction contained 6 bases not matched to a gene. Germline CDR1 TSWWSYY, CDR2 QGS. The CDR3 loop spans 15 amino acids. Written as DNA, the CDR3 is TGTGCTCTTGGGGAAAAGCATGGATACGCCGATAAACTCATCTTT. It is translated as CALGEKHGYADKLIF.

Comments on this clone: One base separates it from a far larger clone, so it is likely a read error. In the same sample, other DNA sequences code for this CDR3. V gene TRDV2 combines with J gene TRDJ1; 10 nucleotides agree with TRDD3. Here the J gene was assigned by germline matching of the DNA, as TCRdb has none. Per germline, CDR1 GEAIGNYY and CDR2 EKD. The length of the CDR3 is 16 residues. The CDR3 is CACDTLPHLGDNELIF. DNA of the CDR3: TGTGCCTGCGACACCCTTCCCCACCTGGGGGATAATGAACTCATCTTT.

This clone was found a few times. This likely traces to a read error, being one base from a far larger clone. This CDR3 is also generated by other DNA sequences in the sample. The chain combines TRDV3 with TRDJ1; TRDD3 aligns across 10 bases. The CDR3 covers 24 residues. In germline, CDR1 is TVYSNPD, CDR2 GDNSRS (reference sequence). CDR3 bases: TGTGCCTTTCCTCGATTCCCCCACTCTTCCTACCGACTGGGGGATCGGAGGGACACCGATAAGCTCATCTTT. Its protein is CAFPRFPHSSYRLGDRRDTDKLIF.

This clone was recorded at least ten times. A far larger clone lies a single base away; this is likely a read error. Other DNA sequences in the same sample also yield this CDR3. The rearrangement links TRDV2 to TRDJ1; D may be TRDD3 (6 bases). CDR1 is GEAIGNYY and CDR2 is EKD in the germline V gene. This CDR3 contains 13 residues. This chain's CDR3 is CACTGEGSDKLIF. The CDR3 DNA sequence: TGTGCCTGTACGGGGGAAGGCTCCGACAAACTCATCTTT.

This clone was counted between two and nine times. Translating this DNA gives a protein that differs at residue 13 from the TCRdb one, which belongs to a much larger clone; a read error is likely, and the protein shown is this translation. The chain couples TRDV1 to TRDJ1; D might be TRDD2 (7 bases). Trimming removed 0 bases at V and 0 bases at J, with 32 bases between. Germline CDR1 is TSWWSYY and CDR2 is QGS. This CDR3 is 23 amino acids long. The CDR3 spells CALGELPFPTGLRTLWYTDKLIF. The CDR3 nucleotides read TGTGCTCTTGGGGAACTCCCCTTTCCTACTGGGCTGAGAACGTTGTGGTACACCGATAAACTCATCTTT.